Below are 5 T cell receptor beta chains sequenced from a single sample in a study of CD8+ T cells in alopecia areata. TCR sequencing used cDNA made by reverse transcription of extracted RNA. Some clones are missing from TCRdb's copy, which holds only in-frame ones; the method was immunoSEQ multiplex PCR. Altogether about 270,000 clones were found in the sample, and no singletons occur. Sorting used CD4, CD8alpha, NKG2D, NKG2ACE and other markers on pooled cutaneous lymph node cells. The sample comprised CD4+ T cells sorted from a lymph node. The receptors derive from a C3H/HeJ mouse with alopecia areata. Mice of this strain are of MHC haplotype H2-k.

Comments on this clone: The listed genes are named as in mouse. From the germline J gene comes the end of the CDR3, since the read stops 3 residues before it. Other DNA sequences in this specimen translate into the identical CDR3. The chain recombines TRBV5 with TRBJ1-6; 8 bases are a match to TRBD1. TRBJ1-6 is sorted into the ORF group, with uncertain function. Trimming removed 4 bases from V and 6 bases from J; junction bases left unmatched: 5. CDR1 is LGHNA and CDR2 is YNLKQL in the germline V gene (reference sequence). The CDR3 totals 15 residues. CDR3 sequence reads: CASSPTGAGNSPLYF. The sequenced CDR3 bases are TGTGCCAGCAGCCCGACAGGGGCCGGTAATTCGCCC.

Only a few counts were recorded for this clone. Mouse names are used for the genes. The read comes to an end 4 residues before the CDR3 does, leaving the germline J gene to fill in the end. Other DNA sequences from this sample encode an identical CDR3 as well. The chain links TRBV13-1 to TRBJ2-3, with a weak D call TRBD2 (5 bases). This CDR3 has 14 residues. Germline lookup yields CDR1 NSHNY and CDR2 SYGAGN. The V end was cut by 2 bases, the J end by 0 bases, with 7 bases between. The covered CDR3 bases are TGTGCCAGCAGTGAGTTGGGGAGTGCAGAA. Its protein product is CASSELGSAE. The whole CDR3 sequence reads CASSELGSAETLYF.

This clone was detected only a few times. Gene names and germline match the mouse. The read terminates 4 residues before the CDR3 end, so the remaining end is supplied by the germline J gene. This chain joins TRBV13-3 and TRBJ2-2, with 9 bases lining up with TRBD1. CDR1 is NNHDY and CDR2 is SYVADS in the germline V gene. The CDR3 length is 14 residues. The J segment lost 4 bases and the V segment lost 4 bases, leaving 2 bases of the junction unmatched. The part of the CDR3 DNA that was read is TGTGCCAGCAGTCGGACAGGGGTCACCGGG. It encodes CASSRTGVTG. The entire CDR3 protein is CASSRTGVTGQLYF.

In its sample, this clone was seen a few times. The gene names here belong to mouse. The read comes to an end 4 residues before the CDR3 does, leaving the germline J gene to fill in the end. This chain connects TRBV13-3 to TRBJ2-1; TRBD1 might be the D (6 bases). This CDR3 comprises 15 residues. In germline, CDR1 is NNHDY, CDR2 SYVADS. Trimming pared 6 bases from V and 1 base from J, leaving 14 bases between. This CDR3 reads CASKQQGGNYAEQFF. The part of the CDR3 DNA that was read is TGTGCCAGCAAGCAACAGGGCGGGAACTATGCT.

This clone was observed a handful of times. All gene names here are mouse names. The missing CDR3 end, 4 residues past where the read stops, is filled in from the germline J gene. V is TRBV13-1 and J is TRBJ2-5; D is possibly TRBD1 (6 bases). V was clipped by 0 bases and J by 2 bases, with 13 bases between them. There are 16 residues in the CDR3. The germline gives CDR1 NSHNY, CDR2 SYGAGN. This chain's CDR3 is CASSDAPDRSQDTQYF. Incomplete CDR3 DNA: TGTGCCAGCAGTGATGCCCCCGACAGGAGCCAAGAC.